These 2 T cell receptor beta chains originate from one sample sequenced in a study of radiotherapy plus CTLA-4 blockade in lung cancer. Repertoires were generated with immunoSEQ multiplex PCR, while TCRdb's copy carries only in-frame clones and drops some. Here the sample spans about 59,000 clones, roughly 76% being singletons. Here the sequenced sample was peripheral blood, taken from a patient treated with radiotherapy plus ipilimumab. Receptors were obtained from a human donor with non-small cell lung cancer whose response to radiotherapy plus ipilimumab could not be evaluated.

V usage is TRBV7-2 and J usage is TRBJ2-1; 8 bases line up with TRBD1. The CDR3 totals 15 residues. Germline V gene lookup returns CDR1 SGHTA and CDR2 FQGNSA. After removal of 3 bases from V and 15 bases from J, the junction contained 16 bases not matched to a gene. The CDR3 DNA sequence: TGTGCCAGCAGCTTTATCGGGACAGGTTTTGGGGGTCCGTTCTTC. As protein: CASSFIGTGFGGPFF.

V and J are TRBV4-2 and TRBJ1-2, with D hard to call. Germline CDR1 LGHNA, CDR2 YNFKEQ. The CDR3 runs to 18 residues. Trimming removed 1 base from V and 0 bases from J, with 18 bases in between. The CDR3 region is CASSQVFPAERTNYGYTF. The CDR3 coding sequence is TGTGCCAGCAGCCAAGTCTTCCCAGCGGAGAGAACTAACTATGGCTACACCTTC.